The 6 T cell receptor beta chains below were found in one sample sequenced in a study of CD4+ T cells in melanoma. Data came from immunoSEQ multiplex PCR; TCRdb stores just in-frame clones and leaves some out. The sample gives roughly 120,000 clones, approximately 92% of which show up once; roughly 3.3% is in the top ten. The sequencing input was peripheral blood. The receptors originated from a human donor with melanoma.

This chain links TRBV4-3 with TRBJ2-5, with a possible D match to TRBD2 (5 bases). CDR1 and CDR2 from the germline V gene are LGHNA and YSLEER. The V end was cut by 0 bases, the J end by 5 bases, with 10 bases between. CDR3 length: 14 amino acids. The CDR3 loop reads CASSQEASGETQYF. The CDR3 DNA follows: TGCGCCAGCAGCCAAGAAGCGTCGGGGGAGACCCAGTACTTC.

The chain employs TRBV7-2 and TRBJ1-6, with 8 bases aligning to TRBD1. Germline CDR1 reads SGHTA; CDR2 reads FQGNSA. The CDR3 runs to 15 residues. The trim removed 1 base at V and 7 bases at J, leaving 3 bases unmatched. The CDR3 DNA follows: TGTGCCAGCAGCTTAGTCAGGGGGCAGAATTCACCCCTCCACTTT. Encoded protein: CASSLVRGQNSPLHF.

This chain joins TRBV29-1 and TRBJ2-3; D remains ambiguous. CDR3 length: 12 amino acids. Germline CDR1 and CDR2: SQVTM and ANQGSEA. The V end was cut by 4 bases, the J end by 8 bases, with 13 bases between. DNA for the CDR3: TGCAGCGTTGTTCAATCGGGCGCTACGCAGTATTTT. This encodes CSVVQSGATQYF.

V gene TRBV5-1 combines with J gene TRBJ2-7, with 8 bases identical to TRBD2. The V segment lost 3 bases and the J segment 3 bases; nucleotides outside the gene matches: 8. In germline, CDR1 is SGHRS, CDR2 YFSETQ. The CDR3 loop spans 15 amino acids. CDR3 sequence reads: CASSSTSTSVYEQYF. As DNA, the CDR3 is TGCGCCAGCAGCTCCACCTCGACTAGCGTCTACGAGCAGTACTTC. The whole variable domain, filled in from reference TRBV5-1 and TRBJ2-7, reads KAGVTQTPRYLIKTRGQQVTLSCSPISGHRSVSWYQQTPGQGLQFLFEYFSETQRNKGNFPGRFSGRQFSNSRSEMNVSTLELGDSALYLCASSSTSTSVYEQYFGPGTRLTVT.

Note on this clone: The germline gene is not matched at one end of the junction; a read error may be the cause. The chain employs TRBV19 and TRBJ2-5; TRBD1 aligns across 7 bases. This CDR3 has 15 amino acids. In germline, CDR1 is LNHDA, CDR2 SQIVND (reference sequence). The CDR3 loop reads CASSRQGIFQESQYF. The CDR3, as DNA: TGTGCCAGTAGCCGACAGGGTATATTCCAAGAGTCCCAGTACTTC.

This sequence joins TRBV28 and TRBJ2-4; 9 bases are a match to TRBD1. J was trimmed by 5 bases and V by 6 bases; bases with no gene match: 8. The CDR3 has 15 amino acids. Germline V gene lookup returns CDR1 MDHEN and CDR2 SYDVKM. The chain's CDR3 is CASSPPGTGQNIQYF. In nucleotides, the CDR3 is TGTGCCAGCAGCCCCCCCGGGACAGGGCAAAACATTCAGTACTTC.